The 15 T cell receptor beta chains below come from one sample, sequenced in a study of stem cell transplantation in POMP-related autoinflammatory disease. Generated by immunoSEQ multiplex PCR, the TCRdb table keeps only in-frame clones and is missing some. The data contain 4,500 to 6,000 clones, 92% of them singletons. Material: CD8+ T cells from PBMCs, obtained after stem cell transplantation. The receptors derive from a human patient with POMP-related autoinflammation and immune dysregulation (PRAID). Some T cells may have originated in the graft donor.

The chain recombines TRBV11-3 with TRBJ2-1, with a possible D match to TRBD1 (6 bases). V lost 5 bases and J 3 bases, leaving 17 bases between the germline ends. The germline gives CDR1 SGHNT, CDR2 YENEEA. The length of the CDR3 is 16 residues. DNA for the CDR3: TGTGCCAGCAGCCCTCCCGAGGGACACTACTACAATGAGCAGTTCTTC. Translated, it gives CASSPPEGHYYNEQFF.

The gene calls are TRBV18 and TRBJ1-5; no clear D gene. The V and J ends lost 3 bases and 7 bases respectively, with 7 bases between them. The germline V gene has CDR1 KGHSH and CDR2 LQKENI. The CDR3 spans 12 residues. The CDR3 nucleotides are TGTGCCAGCTCACCGCCGGGGCAGCCCCAGCATTTT. It yields the protein CASSPPGQPQHF. The full variable domain, in which reference TRBV18 and TRBJ1-5 provide the parts outside the CDR3, is NAGVMQNPRHLVRRRGQEARLRCSPMKGHSHVYWYRQLPEEGLKFMVYLQKENIIDESGMPKERFSAEFPKEGPSILRIQQVVRGDSAAYFCASSPPGQPQHFGDGTRLSIL.

The chain combines TRBV27 with TRBJ1-5, with D tentatively TRBD1 (6 bases). V gave up 6 bases and J gave up 3 bases, with 12 bases separating them. Germline V gene sequence: CDR1 MNHEY, CDR2 SMNVEV (reference sequence). The CDR3 extends over 14 amino acids. In nucleotides, the CDR3 is TGTGCCAGCAGCCTGAGGGGGATCAATCAGCCCCAGCATTTT. Amino acid sequence: CASSLRGINQPQHF.

The gene calls are TRBV13 and TRBJ2-2; D might be TRBD2 (6 bases). Germline values: CDR1 PRHDT, CDR2 FYEKMQ (reference sequence). This CDR3 spans 13 amino acids. The V and J ends lost 4 bases and 4 bases respectively, with 7 bases between them. The DNA of the CDR3 is TGTGCCAGCAGCTCGGGACTCACCGGGGAGCTGTTTTTT. It specifies CASSSGLTGELFF.

The chain joins TRBV18 to TRBJ2-7; no definite D call. The CDR3 length is 14 residues. Germline CDR1 reads KGHSH; CDR2 reads LQKENI. V was cut by 3 bases and J by 2 bases, with 11 bases left in between. CDR3 amino acids: CASSPGLQTYEQYF. The CDR3 region has the DNA TGTGCCAGCTCACCTGGCCTCCAGACCTACGAGCAGTACTTC.

CDR3: CASSIMSGVVYEQFF. CDR3 coding DNA: TGTGCCAGTAGTATTATGTCAGGGGTGGTGTATGAGCAGTTCTTC. The V and J genes are TRBV19 and TRBJ2-1, with D maybe TRBD1 (6 bases). V was pared by 3 bases and J by 8 bases, with 17 bases between. The length of the CDR3 is 15 residues. Germline V gene sequence: CDR1 LNHDA, CDR2 SQIVND (reference sequence). Drawing the rest from reference TRBV19 and TRBJ2-1, the complete variable domain is DGGITQSPKYLFRKEGQNVTLSCEQNLNHDAMYWYRQDPGQGLRLIYYSQIVNDFQKGDIAEGYSVSREKKESFPLTVTSAQKNPTAFYLCASSIMSGVVYEQFFGPGTRLTVL.

This rearrangement joins TRBV5-6 to TRBJ2-2; maybe TRBD1 (7 bases). V gave up 4 bases and J gave up 2 bases, with 12 bases separating them. This CDR3 has 15 amino acids. Germline V lookup: CDR1 SGHDT, CDR2 YYEEEE. CDR3 nucleotide sequence: TGTGCCAGCAGCGGGGGGACAGCCAACACCGGGGAGCTGTTTTTT. Amino acid sequence: CASSGGTANTGELFF.

The V and J genes are TRBV6-6 and TRBJ1-1; no definite D call. The germline gives CDR1 MNHNY, CDR2 SVGAGI (reference sequence). The CDR3 totals 13 residues. Trimming shortened V by 7 bases and J by 5 bases, and 14 bases separated the two germline ends. CDR3 residues: CASTVGARTEAFF. The DNA for the CDR3 is TGTGCCAGCACCGTGGGCGCGAGGACTGAAGCTTTCTTT.

V and J are TRBV29-1 and TRBJ2-7, with D tentatively TRBD1 or TRBD2 (5 bases each). The V end was cut by 5 bases, the J end by 2 bases, with 13 bases between. Germline V lookup: CDR1 SQVTM, CDR2 ANQGSEA. This CDR3 has 13 residues. CDR3 coding DNA: TGCAGCGTTAGGGACCTTGTAGCCTACGAGCAGTACTTC. This translates into CSVRDLVAYEQYF.

The chain joins TRBV4-2 to TRBJ2-1, with D tentatively TRBD1 (5 bases). CDR3 length equals 16 residues. CDR1 and CDR2 (germline): LGHNA, YNFKEQ. V gave up 0 bases and J gave up 0 bases, with 9 bases separating them. The CDR3 DNA sequence: TGTGCCAGCAGCCAAGAGGGGCCAGCCTCCTACAATGAGCAGTTCTTC. This gives the protein CASSQEGPASYNEQFF.

This chain connects TRBV5-6 to TRBJ2-7; 7 positions match TRBD2. The CDR3 consists of 15 residues. V was pared by 0 bases and J by 2 bases, with 5 bases of the junction left unmatched. CDR1 is SGHDT and CDR2 is YYEEEE in the germline V gene. The CDR3 here is CASSLGAGKTYEQYF. CDR3 DNA sequence: TGTGCCAGCAGCTTGGGAGCGGGAAAGACCTACGAGCAGTACTTC.

This CDR3 reads CASSSGQSNTEAFF. The CDR3, as DNA: TGTGCCAGCAGCTCGGGACAGTCGAACACTGAAGCTTTCTTT. The chain employs TRBV5-6 and TRBJ1-1; 7 nucleotides align to TRBD1. With V trimmed by 3 bases and J by 1 base, 3 bases remained unmatched. The CDR3 has 14 residues. Looked up from germline, CDR1 is SGHDT and CDR2 is YYEEEE.

The V gene is TRBV6-5, the J gene TRBJ2-2; D is unresolved. The CDR3 spans 14 residues. The germline CDR1 and CDR2 sequences are MNHEY and SVGAGI. V shed 2 bases and J shed 2 bases, with 6 bases lying between them. Here the CDR3 reads CASSYRSNTGELFF. Here the CDR3 DNA reads TGTGCCAGCAGTTACCGGTCAAACACCGGGGAGCTGTTTTTT.

The chain joins TRBV30 to TRBJ2-2; D might be TRBD1 (5 bases). In germline, CDR1 is GTSNPN, CDR2 SVGIG (reference sequence). V shed 5 bases and J shed 0 bases, with 10 bases lying between them. The CDR3 runs to 14 residues. The CDR3, as DNA: TGTGCCTGGGCAGTAGGGGCGAACACCGGGGAGCTGTTTTTT. It yields the protein CAWAVGANTGELFF.

V usage is TRBV7-2 and J usage is TRBJ2-1; 7 bases agree with TRBD2. The CDR3 consists of 16 residues. Trimming removed 0 bases from V and 4 bases from J; junction bases left unmatched: 6. Looked up from germline, CDR1 is SGHTA and CDR2 is FQGNSA. The CDR3 coding sequence is TGTGCCAGCAGCTTAGCTGGCGGGAGAGGATACAATGAGCAGTTCTTC. Its protein product is CASSLAGGRGYNEQFF.